A selection of T cell receptor beta chains follows, all from one sample in a study of OX40 agonist ivuxolimab in advanced cancers. The assay was immunoSEQ multiplex PCR, and TCRdb's table has in-frame clones only and misses some. The sample has about 46,000 clones; around 90% are singletons. The sequencing here drew on CD4+ or CD8+ T cells sorted from blood, taken in a trial of the OX40 agonist ivuxolimab. These receptors came from an adult with an advanced solid tumor such as melanoma, head and neck, liver or kidney cancer. CDR3s include the opening cysteine and the closing phenylalanine or tryptophan. Fields, in order: CDR3 DNA, CDR3 protein, clone size, D gene, V gene, CDR3 length, J gene. D genes are given only for firm matches. Some rows have no size entry. The others give once, few or many, or a class for an expanded clone.

CDR3 DNA: TGTGCCAGCAGCGCCGACACAACAGATACGCAGTATTTT
CDR3 protein: CASSADTTDTQYF
clone size: -
D gene: -
V gene: TRBV7-3
CDR3 length: 13
J gene: TRBJ2-3

CDR3 DNA: TGTGCCAGCAGAGCGGGACAGGACGGGGGTGGCACAGATACGCAGTATTTT
CDR3 protein: CASRAGQDGGGTDTQYF
clone size: -
D gene: -
V gene: TRBV2
CDR3 length: 17
J gene: TRBJ2-3

CDR3 DNA: TGCGCCAGCAGTATGACGGACGGCCTCTACAATGAGCAGTTCTTC
CDR3 protein: CASSMTDGLYNEQFF
clone size: -
D gene: -
V gene: TRBV5-1
CDR3 length: 15
J gene: TRBJ2-1

CDR3 DNA: TGTGCCAGCAGCCCGGGACAGGGATCTTCAGGAAACACCATATATTTT
CDR3 protein: CASSPGQGSSGNTIYF
clone size: -
D gene: TRBD1
V gene: TRBV9
CDR3 length: 16
J gene: TRBJ1-3

CDR3 DNA: TGTGCCAGCAGCCGCGCTACAGGGGTATCGGGCTACGAGCAGTACTTC
CDR3 protein: CASSRATGVSGYEQYF
clone size: -
D gene: TRBD1
V gene: TRBV7-6
CDR3 length: 16
J gene: TRBJ2-7

CDR3 DNA: TGTGCCAGCAGCTACAGTAGTGCTAGCGGGGACACAGATACGCAGTATTTT
CDR3 protein: CASSYSSASGDTDTQYF
clone size: -
D gene: TRBD2
V gene: TRBV9
CDR3 length: 17
J gene: TRBJ2-3

CDR3 DNA: TGTGCCAGCAGCGTAGGATCGGGGGTTGGCACTGAAGCTTTCTTT
CDR3 protein: CASSVGSGVGTEAFF
clone size: -
D gene: -
V gene: TRBV9
CDR3 length: 15
J gene: TRBJ1-1

CDR3 DNA: TGTGCCACCAGCCAGTCCCCTTCCTACGAGCAGTACTTC
CDR3 protein: CATSQSPSYEQYF
clone size: -
D gene: -
V gene: TRBV15
CDR3 length: 13
J gene: TRBJ2-7

CDR3 DNA: TGTGCCAGCAGCTTAGTTTCGGGTCCCGAGCTGTTTTTT
CDR3 protein: CASSLVSGPELFF
clone size: -
D gene: -
V gene: TRBV7-8
CDR3 length: 13
J gene: TRBJ2-2

CDR3 DNA: TGTGCCAGCAGCGCCCAGGGTGGGGGGGATTCACCCCTCCACTTT
CDR3 protein: CASSAQGGGDSPLHF
clone size: few
D gene: -
V gene: TRBV9
CDR3 length: 15
J gene: TRBJ1-6

CDR3 DNA: TGTGCCAGCAGTAGGGGTCCCGGCACAGATACGCAGTATTTT
CDR3 protein: CASSRGPGTDTQYF
clone size: -
D gene: -
V gene: TRBV9
CDR3 length: 14
J gene: TRBJ2-3

CDR3 DNA: TGCGCCAGCAGCCAAGGACAGATCTTGAACACTGAAGCTTTCTTT
CDR3 protein: CASSQGQILNTEAFF
clone size: -
D gene: -
V gene: TRBV4-1
CDR3 length: 15
J gene: TRBJ1-1

CDR3 DNA: TGTGCCAGCAGCTTGACAGACAGGGAGGTCTATGGCTACACCTTC
CDR3 protein: CASSLTDREVYGYTF
clone size: -
D gene: TRBD1
V gene: TRBV5-5
CDR3 length: 15
J gene: TRBJ1-2

CDR3 DNA: TGTGCCAGCAGTTCATTCGGCAGCAACAATGAGCAGTTCTTC
CDR3 protein: CASSSFGSNNEQFF
clone size: -
D gene: -
V gene: TRBV27
CDR3 length: 14
J gene: TRBJ2-1

CDR3 DNA: TGCGCCAGCAGCGATTTCCTGTACAATGAGCAGTTCTTC
CDR3 protein: CASSDFLYNEQFF
clone size: -
D gene: -
V gene: TRBV4-1
CDR3 length: 13
J gene: TRBJ2-1

CDR3 DNA: TGTGCCAGCAGTCCGTACGAGGACGACCCGGGCGAGCAGTACTTC
CDR3 protein: CASSPYEDDPGEQYF
clone size: -
D gene: -
V gene: TRBV27
CDR3 length: 15
J gene: TRBJ2-7

CDR3 DNA: TGTGCCTGGACTCTCGGAGGGGGCTACTCTGGGGCCAACGTCCTGACTTTC
CDR3 protein: CAWTLGGGYSGANVLTF
clone size: once
D gene: -
V gene: TRBV30
CDR3 length: 17
J gene: TRBJ2-6

CDR3 DNA: TGTGCCAGCAGCAACTACGAGGGAGGGGGCTACTTTGTTGGCTACACCTTC
CDR3 protein: CASSNYEGGGYFVGYTF
clone size: once
D gene: TRBD1
V gene: TRBV9
CDR3 length: 17
J gene: TRBJ1-2

CDR3 DNA: TGTGCCAGCAGCTTGCGGGGACTCACAGATACGCAGTATTTT
CDR3 protein: CASSLRGLTDTQYF
clone size: -
D gene: -
V gene: TRBV5-6
CDR3 length: 14
J gene: TRBJ2-3

CDR3 DNA: TGCGCCAGCAGCCCCCGGGGCTCCGAGGTCCAGTGGACGCAGTATTTT
CDR3 protein: CASSPRGSEVQWTQYF
clone size: -
D gene: -
V gene: TRBV4-1
CDR3 length: 16
J gene: TRBJ2-3

CDR3 DNA: TGCGCCAGCAGCCACACTAGCGGGGGCACAGATACGCAGTATTTT
CDR3 protein: CASSHTSGGTDTQYF
clone size: -
D gene: TRBD2
V gene: TRBV4-1
CDR3 length: 15
J gene: TRBJ2-3

CDR3 DNA: TGTGCCAGTGGGACAGGGATATCCACCGGGGAGCTGTTTTTT
CDR3 protein: CASGTGISTGELFF
clone size: once
D gene: TRBD1
V gene: TRBV19
CDR3 length: 14
J gene: TRBJ2-2

CDR3 DNA: TGTGCCAGCAGCCCTGGGACAGGGGATGGCTACACCTTC
CDR3 protein: CASSPGTGDGYTF
clone size: once
D gene: TRBD1
V gene: TRBV13
CDR3 length: 13
J gene: TRBJ1-2

CDR3 DNA: TGTGCCAGCAGCCTCGCGTCGGGGGGGCCCCGAGATACGCAGTATTTT
CDR3 protein: CASSLASGGPRDTQYF
clone size: -
D gene: TRBD2
V gene: TRBV7-9
CDR3 length: 16
J gene: TRBJ2-3

CDR3 DNA: TGTGCCTGGAGTGGCGGGACCATCAGCTCCTACAATGAGCAGTTCTTC
CDR3 protein: CAWSGGTISSYNEQFF
clone size: -
D gene: -
V gene: TRBV30
CDR3 length: 16
J gene: TRBJ2-1

CDR3 DNA: TGTGCCAGCAGCGCGGGGCTGACGTCCACTGAAGCTTTCTTT
CDR3 protein: CASSAGLTSTEAFF
clone size: -
D gene: -
V gene: TRBV7-9
CDR3 length: 14
J gene: TRBJ1-1